Below, 4 T cell receptor beta chains from the same sample are listed, as sequenced in a study of shared T cell receptors in the human thymus. Libraries were prepared by immunoSEQ multiplex PCR; TCRdb keeps only in-frame clonotypes and omits some of them. This table has 720,000 or so clones, 70% to 90% appearing once. These data are also associated with another study on human thymus T cells.

Sample: thymocytes. These receptors were taken from a girl less than two years old with a congenital heart defect.

The rearrangement links TRBV10-1 to TRBJ1-1; TRBD1 might be the D (5 bases). The CDR3 length is 15 residues. CDR1 and CDR2 (germline): WNHNN, SYGVQD (reference sequence). V was clipped by 8 bases and J by 3 bases, with 19 bases between them. CDR3 protein: CASSPSGEWDTEAFF. For the CDR3, the DNA is TGCGCCAGCTCCCCTTCGGGGGAATGGGACACTGAAGCTTTCTTT.

V usage is TRBV7-6 and J usage is TRBJ2-1, with D perhaps matching TRBD1 (5 bases). Germline V lookup: CDR1 SGHVS, CDR2 FNYEAQ. There are 11 residues in the CDR3. Trimming took 4 bases from V and 10 from J, leaving 8 bases between them. This CDR3 is CASSCRQEQFF. CDR3 in DNA: TGTGCCAGCAGCTGTAGACAGGAGCAGTTCTTC. Full variable domain (rest looked up from reference TRBV7-6 and TRBJ2-1): GAGVSQSPRYKVTKRGQDVALRCDPISGHVSLYWYRQALGQGPEFLTYFNYEAQQDKSGLPNDRFSAERPEGSISTLTIQRTEQRDSAMYRCASSCRQEQFFGPGTRLTVL.

The V call is TRBV29-1, the J call TRBJ1-2, with D hard to call. Trimming removed 4 bases from V and 5 bases from J, with 17 bases in between. Germline values: CDR1 SQVTM, CDR2 ANQGSEA. CDR3 length equals 14 residues. The CDR3 DNA follows: TGCAGCGTTGGTGGGCAGAATGTTATTTATGGCTACACCTTC. Translated, it gives CSVGGQNVIYGYTF.

This chain connects TRBV30 to TRBJ1-1; D is unclear. CDR1 is GTSNPN, CDR2 SVGIG, per germline (reference sequence). The CDR3 length is 16 residues. V lost 2 bases to trimming and J lost 5 bases, with 21 bases between them. The CDR3 DNA is TGTGCCTGGAGTCTTGGTGGCACGAGCCGGGGAACTGAAGCTTTCTTT. Amino acids: CAWSLGGTSRGTEAFF.